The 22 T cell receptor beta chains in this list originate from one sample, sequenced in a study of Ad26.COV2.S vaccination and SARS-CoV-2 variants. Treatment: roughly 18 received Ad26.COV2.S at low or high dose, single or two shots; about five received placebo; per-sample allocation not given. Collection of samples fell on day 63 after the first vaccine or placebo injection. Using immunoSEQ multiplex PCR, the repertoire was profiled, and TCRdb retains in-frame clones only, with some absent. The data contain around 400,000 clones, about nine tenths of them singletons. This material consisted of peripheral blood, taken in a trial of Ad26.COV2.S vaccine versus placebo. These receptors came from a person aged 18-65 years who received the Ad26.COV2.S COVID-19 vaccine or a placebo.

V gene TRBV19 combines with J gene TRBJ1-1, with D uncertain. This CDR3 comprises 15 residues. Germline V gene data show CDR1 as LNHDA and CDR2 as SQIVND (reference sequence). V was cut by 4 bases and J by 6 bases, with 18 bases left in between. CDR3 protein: CASSRKKEVRAEAFF. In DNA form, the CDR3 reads TGTGCCAGTAGTAGGAAAAAGGAGGTTAGAGCTGAAGCTTTCTTT.

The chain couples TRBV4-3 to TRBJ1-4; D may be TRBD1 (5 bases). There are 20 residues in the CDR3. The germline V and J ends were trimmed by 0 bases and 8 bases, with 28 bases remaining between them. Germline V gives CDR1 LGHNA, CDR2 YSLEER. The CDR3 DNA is TGCGCCAGCAGCCAAGAGGCGTTCAGTGGGACCCAGGATAGAAGGGAAAAACTGTTTTTT. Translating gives CASSQEAFSGTQDRREKLFF.

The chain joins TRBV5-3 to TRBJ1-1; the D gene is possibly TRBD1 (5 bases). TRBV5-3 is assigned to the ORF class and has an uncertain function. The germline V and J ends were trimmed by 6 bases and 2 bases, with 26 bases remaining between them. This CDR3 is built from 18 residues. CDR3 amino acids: CARIDGADEFSFNTEAFF. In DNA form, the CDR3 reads TGTGCCAGAATCGACGGGGCTGACGAATTCTCCTTCAACACTGAAGCTTTCTTT.

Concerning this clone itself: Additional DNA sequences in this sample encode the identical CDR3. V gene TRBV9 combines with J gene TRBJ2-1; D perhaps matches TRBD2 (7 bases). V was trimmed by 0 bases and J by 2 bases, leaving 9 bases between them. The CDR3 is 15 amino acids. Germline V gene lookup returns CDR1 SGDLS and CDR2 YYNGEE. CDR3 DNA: TGTGCCAGCAGCGTAGGCGGGGGCGCCTACAATGAGCAGTTCTTC. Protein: CASSVGGGAYNEQFF.

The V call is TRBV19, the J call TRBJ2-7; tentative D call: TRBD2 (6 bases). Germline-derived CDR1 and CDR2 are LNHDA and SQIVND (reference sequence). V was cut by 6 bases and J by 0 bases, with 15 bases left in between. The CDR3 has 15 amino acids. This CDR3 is CASRKELASSYEQYF. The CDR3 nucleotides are TGTGCCAGTAGAAAAGAGCTAGCGAGCTCCTACGAGCAGTACTTC.

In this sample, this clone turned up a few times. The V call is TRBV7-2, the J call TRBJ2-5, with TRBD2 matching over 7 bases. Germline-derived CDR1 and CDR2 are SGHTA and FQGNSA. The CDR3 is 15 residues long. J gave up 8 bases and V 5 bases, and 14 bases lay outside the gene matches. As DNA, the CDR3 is TGTGCCAGCAGCCCCCGTGGCGGGAGATTTGAAACCCAGTACTTC. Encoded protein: CASSPRGGRFETQYF. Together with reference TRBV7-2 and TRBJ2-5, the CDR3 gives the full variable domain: GAGVSQSPSNKVTEKGKDVELRCDPISGHTALYWYRQSLGQGLEFLIYFQGNSAPDKSGLPSDRFSAERTGGSVSTLTIQRTQQEDSAVYLCASSPRGGRFETQYFGPGTRLLVL.

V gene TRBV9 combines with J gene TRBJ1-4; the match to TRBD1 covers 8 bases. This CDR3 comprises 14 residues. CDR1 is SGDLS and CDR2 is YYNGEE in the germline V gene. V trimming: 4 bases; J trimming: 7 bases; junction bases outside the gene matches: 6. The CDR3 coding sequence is TGTGCCAGCAGCCATGAAGACAGGGGTGAAAAACTGTTTTTT. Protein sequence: CASSHEDRGEKLFF.

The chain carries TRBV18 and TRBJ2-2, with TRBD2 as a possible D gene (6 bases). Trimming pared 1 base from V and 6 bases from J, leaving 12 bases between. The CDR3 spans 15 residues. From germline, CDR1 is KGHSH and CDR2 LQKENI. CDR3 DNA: TGTGCCAGCTCACCACTTCTTAGCGGCCCCGGGGAGCTGTTTTTT. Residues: CASSPLLSGPGELFF. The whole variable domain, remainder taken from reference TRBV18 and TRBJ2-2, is NAGVMQNPRHLVRRRGQEARLRCSPMKGHSHVYWYRQLPEEGLKFMVYLQKENIIDESGMPKERFSAEFPKEGPSILRIQQVVRGDSAAYFCASSPLLSGPGELFFGEGSRLTVL.

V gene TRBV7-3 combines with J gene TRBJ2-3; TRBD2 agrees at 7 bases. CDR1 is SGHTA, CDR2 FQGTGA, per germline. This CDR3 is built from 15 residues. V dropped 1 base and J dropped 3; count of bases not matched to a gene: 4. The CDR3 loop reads CASSLSGSRTDTQYF. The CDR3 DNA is TGTGCCAGCAGCTTAAGCGGGAGTCGTACAGATACGCAGTATTTT. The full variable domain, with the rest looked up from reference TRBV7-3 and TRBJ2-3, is GAGVSQTPSNKVTEKGKYVELRCDPISGHTALYWYRQSLGQGPEFLIYFQGTGAADDSGLPNDRFFAVRPEGSVSTLKIQRTERGDSAVYLCASSLSGSRTDTQYFGPGTRLTVL.

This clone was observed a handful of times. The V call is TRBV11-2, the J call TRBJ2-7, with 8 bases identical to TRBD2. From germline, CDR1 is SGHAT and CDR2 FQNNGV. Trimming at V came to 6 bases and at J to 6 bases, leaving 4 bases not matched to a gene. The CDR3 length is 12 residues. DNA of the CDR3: TGTGCCAGCAGTCGGGAGGGCTCCGAGCAGTACTTC. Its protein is CASSREGSEQYF.

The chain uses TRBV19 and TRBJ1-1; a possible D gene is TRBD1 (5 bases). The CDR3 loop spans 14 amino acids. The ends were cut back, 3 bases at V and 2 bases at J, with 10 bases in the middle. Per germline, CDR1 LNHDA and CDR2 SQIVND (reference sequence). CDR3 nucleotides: TGTGCCAGTAGTATCGGGGCAGCAAACACTGAAGCTTTCTTT. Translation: CASSIGAANTEAFF.

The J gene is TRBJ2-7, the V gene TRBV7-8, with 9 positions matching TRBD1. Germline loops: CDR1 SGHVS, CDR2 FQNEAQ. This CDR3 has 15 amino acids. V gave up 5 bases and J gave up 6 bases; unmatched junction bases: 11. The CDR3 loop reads CASSPRTGVSPEQYF. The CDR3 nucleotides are TGTGCCAGCAGCCCACGGACAGGGGTCTCTCCCGAGCAGTACTTC.

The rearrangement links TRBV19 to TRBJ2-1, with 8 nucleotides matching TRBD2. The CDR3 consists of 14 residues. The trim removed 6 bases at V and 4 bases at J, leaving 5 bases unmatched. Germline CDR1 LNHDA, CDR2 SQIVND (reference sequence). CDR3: CASRPLAGYNEQFF. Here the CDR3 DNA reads TGTGCCAGTAGACCGCTAGCGGGTTACAATGAGCAGTTCTTC.

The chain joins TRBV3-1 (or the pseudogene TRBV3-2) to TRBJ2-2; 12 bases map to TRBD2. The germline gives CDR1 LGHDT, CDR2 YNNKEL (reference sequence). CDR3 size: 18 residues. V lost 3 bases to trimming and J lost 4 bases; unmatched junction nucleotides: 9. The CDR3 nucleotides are TGTGCCAGCAGCCACGGACTAGCGGGGACTCGATCCACCGGGGAGCTGTTTTTT. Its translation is CASSHGLAGTRSTGELFF.

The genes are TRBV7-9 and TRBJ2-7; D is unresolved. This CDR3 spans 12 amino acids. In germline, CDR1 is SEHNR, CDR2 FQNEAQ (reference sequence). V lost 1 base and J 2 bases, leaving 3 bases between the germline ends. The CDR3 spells CASSLVTYEQYF. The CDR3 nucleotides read TGTGCCAGCAGCTTAGTAACCTACGAGCAGTACTTC.

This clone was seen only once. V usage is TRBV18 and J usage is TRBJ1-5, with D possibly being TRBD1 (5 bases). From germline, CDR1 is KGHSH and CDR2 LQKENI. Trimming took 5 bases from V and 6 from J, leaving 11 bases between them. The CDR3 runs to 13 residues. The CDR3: CASSDQGVQPQHF. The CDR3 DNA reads TGTGCCAGCTCAGACCAGGGAGTTCAGCCCCAGCATTTT.

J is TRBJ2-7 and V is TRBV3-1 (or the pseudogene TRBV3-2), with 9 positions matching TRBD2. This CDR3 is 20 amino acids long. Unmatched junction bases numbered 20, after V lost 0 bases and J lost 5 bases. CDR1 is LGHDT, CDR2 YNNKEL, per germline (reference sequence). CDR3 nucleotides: TGTGCCAGCAGCCAAGATTATCCGAAACACCTTAGCGGGAGAACGGACGAGCAGTACTTC. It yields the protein CASSQDYPKHLSGRTDEQYF.

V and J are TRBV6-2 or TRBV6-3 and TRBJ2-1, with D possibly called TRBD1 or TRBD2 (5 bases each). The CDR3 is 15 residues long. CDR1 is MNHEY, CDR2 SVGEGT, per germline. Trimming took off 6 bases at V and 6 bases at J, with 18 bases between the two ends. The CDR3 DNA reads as TGTGCCAGCAGCTCCCCGGGACCTCGGTCCAATGAGCAGTTCTTC. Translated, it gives CASSSPGPRSNEQFF.

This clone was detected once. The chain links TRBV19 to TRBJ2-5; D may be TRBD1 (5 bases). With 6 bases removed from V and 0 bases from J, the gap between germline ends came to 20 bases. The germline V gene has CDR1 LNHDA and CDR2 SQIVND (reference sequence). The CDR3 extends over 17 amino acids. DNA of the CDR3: TGTGCCAGTAGCCCCGAAAGGGGAACCTTGTACCAAGAGACCCAGTACTTC. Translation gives CASSPERGTLYQETQYF.

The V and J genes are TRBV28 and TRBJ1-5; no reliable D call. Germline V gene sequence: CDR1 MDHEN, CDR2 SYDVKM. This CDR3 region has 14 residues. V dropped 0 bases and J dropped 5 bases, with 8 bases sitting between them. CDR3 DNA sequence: TGTGCCAGCAGTTTATGGGTTGGGGATCAGCCCCAGCATTTT. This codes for CASSLWVGDQPQHF.

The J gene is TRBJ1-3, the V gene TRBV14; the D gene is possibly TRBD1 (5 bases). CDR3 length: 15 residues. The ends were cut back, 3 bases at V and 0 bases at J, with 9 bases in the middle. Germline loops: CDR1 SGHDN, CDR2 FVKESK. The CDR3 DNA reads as TGTGCCAGCAGCCATCGGGGGAGCTCTGGAAACACCATATATTTT. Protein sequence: CASSHRGSSGNTIYF.

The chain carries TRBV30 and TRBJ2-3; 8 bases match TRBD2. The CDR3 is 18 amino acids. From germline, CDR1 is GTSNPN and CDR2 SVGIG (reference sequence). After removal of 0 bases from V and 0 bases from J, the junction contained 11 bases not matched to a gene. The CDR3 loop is CAWSVGFQAGVSTDTQYF. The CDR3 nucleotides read TGTGCCTGGAGTGTAGGGTTTCAAGCGGGAGTGAGCACAGATACGCAGTATTTT. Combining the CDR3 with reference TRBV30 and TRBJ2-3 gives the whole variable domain SQTIHQWPATLVQPVGSPLSLECTVEGTSNPNLYWYRQAAGRGLQLLFYSVGIGQISSEVPQNLSASRPQDRQFILSSKKLLLSDSGFYLCAWSVGFQAGVSTDTQYFGPGTRLTVL.